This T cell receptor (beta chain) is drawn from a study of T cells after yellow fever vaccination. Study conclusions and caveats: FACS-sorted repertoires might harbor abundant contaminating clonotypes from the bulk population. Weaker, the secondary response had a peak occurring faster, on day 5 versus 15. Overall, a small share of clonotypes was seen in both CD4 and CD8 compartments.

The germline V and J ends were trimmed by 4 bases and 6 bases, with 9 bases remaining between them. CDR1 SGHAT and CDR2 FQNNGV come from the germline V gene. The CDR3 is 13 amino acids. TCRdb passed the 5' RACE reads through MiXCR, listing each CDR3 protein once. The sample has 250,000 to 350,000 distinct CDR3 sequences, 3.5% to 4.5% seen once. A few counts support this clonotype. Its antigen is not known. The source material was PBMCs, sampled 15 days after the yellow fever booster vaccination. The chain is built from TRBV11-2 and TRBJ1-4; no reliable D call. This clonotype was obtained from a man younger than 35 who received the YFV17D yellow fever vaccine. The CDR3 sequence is CASSWSTDEKLFF. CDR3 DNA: TGTGCCAGCAGCTGGTCCACCGATGAAAAACTGTTTTTT.